This T cell receptor (beta chain) stems from a study of shared clonotypes between healthy human individuals. General observations from the study: As a rule, naive subsets had a larger estimated richness than memory subsets. The represented genetic and exposure-history diversity was limited by the small number of donors.

As for this clone: Its target is not known. Other DNA sequences in this specimen translate into the identical CDR3.

The method was immunoSEQ multiplex PCR; TCRdb's version includes in-frame clones alone and lacks a portion of them. The sample shows a few million clones, around nine tenths of them seen only once. The V gene's germline CDR1 is SGDLS and CDR2 YYNGEE. The CDR3 loop spans 15 amino acids. The V end lost 0 bases, the J end lost 3 bases, and 10 bases lay between the germline ends. The receptor's source is a man aged 18-30 years in good health. The sample comprised naive CD4+ T cells sorted from blood. The subset is: CD45RA+ positively selected. The genes are TRBV9 and TRBJ2-1; D perhaps matches TRBD1 (5 bases). The CDR3 here is CASSVGQGGYNEQFF. The CDR3 DNA reads as TGTGCCAGCAGCGTAGGGCAGGGCGGCTACAATGAGCAGTTCTTC. The variable domain in full, completed from reference TRBV9 and TRBJ2-1, reads DSGVTQTPKHLITATGQRVTLRCSPRSGDLSVYWYQQSLDQGLQFLIQYYNGEERAKGNILERFSAQQFPDLHSELNLSSLELGDSALYFCASSVGQGGYNEQFFGPGTRLTVL.